The 27 T cell receptor beta chains below come from one sample, sequenced in a study of human T cells and chemical hapten exposure. Stated time point: patch test 2, 6 weeks after DPC sensitization. Treatment: therapeutic diphenylcyclopropenone sensitization with weekly scalp DPC. TCRdb re-derived calls from the RACE reads in MiXCR, one entry per CDR3 protein. Of tens of thousands of distinct CDR3 sequences listed, about 11% are singletons. The sample in question was whole blood, obtained in connection with sensitization to the hapten diphenylcyclopropenone (DPC). Source of these receptors: a man aged 40-49 years with alopecia areata. Some clones in this sample may be carry-over from other donors' samples.

V gene TRBV6-5 combines with J gene TRBJ2-5, with TRBD2 matching 7 bases. Germline loops: CDR1 MNHEY, CDR2 SVGAGI. The trim removed 1 base at V and 5 bases at J, leaving 1 base unmatched. The CDR3 consists of 13 residues. The DNA of the CDR3 is TGTGCCAGCAGTTACTACGGGGGGGAGACCCAGTACTTC. Translated: CASSYYGGETQYF.

The V call is TRBV6-1, the J call TRBJ1-6; D possibly corresponds to TRBD1 (5 bases). Trimming pared 0 bases from V and 11 bases from J, leaving 17 bases between. The CDR3 length is 16 residues. CDR1 is MNHNS and CDR2 is SASEGT in the germline V gene. The CDR3 DNA reads as TGTGCCAGCAGTGAAGCGCGGGGGGGGTTAAGCACACCCCTCCACTTT. It yields the protein CASSEARGGLSTPLHF.

The V and J genes are TRBV2 and TRBJ2-6; TRBD1 agrees at 8 bases. The trim removed 6 bases at V and 0 bases at J, leaving 7 bases unmatched. The CDR3 consists of 17 residues. From germline, CDR1 is SNHLY and CDR2 FYNNEI. DNA of the CDR3: TGTGCCAGCAGCGGACAGGGTTCGTACTCTGGGGCCAACGTCCTGACTTTC. Its protein is CASSGQGSYSGANVLTF.

This rearrangement joins TRBV11-2 to TRBJ2-3; D is possibly TRBD2 (6 bases). The CDR3 totals 15 residues. Trimming removed 4 bases from V and 1 base from J, with 12 bases in between. Germline CDR1 and CDR2: SGHAT and FQNNGV. DNA for the CDR3: TGTGCCAGCAGCTCCGGGACTCGTGGCACAGATACGCAGTATTTT. This codes for CASSSGTRGTDTQYF.

In its sample, this clonotype was seen a few times. CDR3 sequence (DNA): TGTGCCAGCAGTCCGGCGGGACCCTCCTACGAGCAGTACGTC. This codes for CASSPAGPSYEQYV. The chain joins TRBV6-2 or TRBV6-3 to TRBJ2-7, with a tentative D call TRBD2 (6 bases). The CDR3 length is 14 residues. V was trimmed by 5 bases and J by 0 bases, leaving 11 bases between them. Germline CDR1 is MNHEY and CDR2 is SVGEGT.

The V and J genes are TRBV19 and TRBJ2-3; TRBD2 matches 8 bases. J was trimmed by 1 base and V by 5 bases; bases with no gene match: 11. From germline, CDR1 is LNHDA and CDR2 SQIVND (reference sequence). This CDR3 spans 17 amino acids. This CDR3 is CASSPRGTSLRTDTQYF. CDR3 DNA: TGTGCCAGTAGTCCTCGTGGGACTAGTTTGCGCACAGATACGCAGTATTTT.

Notes on this clonotype: A much more abundant neighbour one base away suggests this may be a read error. The rearrangement links TRBV9 to TRBJ1-4; maybe TRBD1 (5 bases). The CDR3 spans 15 residues. Looked up from germline, CDR1 is SGDLS and CDR2 is YYNGEE. CDR3 sequence reads: CASSTQGVTNGKLFF. The CDR3 coding sequence is TGTGCCAGCAGCACTCAGGGCGTAACTAATGGAAAACTGTTTTTT.

This chain connects TRBV7-3 to TRBJ2-5; maybe TRBD2 (7 bases). CDR1 SGHTA and CDR2 FQGTGA come from the germline V gene. CDR3 length equals 14 residues. V was shortened by 2 bases and J by 9 bases, with 16 bases between the two germline ends. CDR3 region: CASSLGGARSPQYF. In DNA, the CDR3 is TGTGCCAGCAGCTTAGGGGGGGCGAGGTCTCCCCAGTACTTC.

The chain links TRBV2 to TRBJ1-1; D unresolved. CDR1 SNHLY and CDR2 FYNNEI come from the germline V gene. The ends were cut back, 3 bases at V and 8 bases at J, with 10 bases in the middle. The CDR3 extends over 12 amino acids. DNA of the CDR3: TGTGCCAGCAGTGACGGCGGCTGGGAAGCTTTCTTT. This gives the protein CASSDGGWEAFF.

This clonotype has a handful of counts. The chain links TRBV28 to TRBJ2-2, with 7 bases identical to TRBD2. The CDR3 spans 17 residues. V dropped 7 bases and J dropped 4; count of bases not matched to a gene: 15. Per the germline V gene, CDR1 is MDHEN and CDR2 is SYDVKM. CDR3 amino acids: CASTLSLGLAVTGELFF. DNA for the CDR3: TGTGCCAGCACCCTATCTTTGGGGCTAGCGGTCACCGGGGAGCTGTTTTTT. Combining the CDR3 with reference TRBV28 and TRBJ2-2 gives the whole variable domain DVKVTQSSRYLVKRTGEKVFLECVQDMDHENMFWYRQDPGLGLRLIYFSYDVKMKEKGDIPEGYSVSREKKERFSLILESASTNQTSMYLCASTLSLGLAVTGELFFGEGSRLTVL.

This clonotype was seen many times. The chain combines TRBV5-1 with TRBJ2-1; TRBD2 agrees at 14 bases. Germline CDR1 and CDR2: SGHRS and YFSETQ. V lost 7 bases to trimming and J lost 8 bases; unmatched junction nucleotides: 14. This CDR3 region has 17 residues. CDR3 amino acids: CASGKLGTSGSTDEQFF. CDR3 nucleotide sequence: TGCGCCAGCGGGAAGTTGGGGACTAGCGGGAGTACCGATGAGCAGTTCTTC.

The rearrangement joins TRBV6-5 to TRBJ2-6; 11 nucleotides align to TRBD2. J gave up 1 base and V 10 bases, and 6 bases lay outside the gene matches. Looked up from germline, CDR1 is MNHEY and CDR2 is SVGAGI. The CDR3 length is 16 residues. The CDR3 DNA follows: TGTGCCACCACAATAGCGGGAGGGTCTGGGGCCAACGTCCTGACTTTC. Encoded protein: CATTIAGGSGANVLTF.

This clonotype was picked up a small number of times. The chain joins TRBV6-6 to TRBJ2-3; TRBD2 agrees at 12 bases. CDR1 and CDR2 from the germline V gene are MNHNY and SVGAGI (reference sequence). V shed 7 bases and J 0 bases; nucleotides not matched to a gene: 8. This CDR3 is 17 amino acids long. The CDR3 DNA follows: TGTGCCAGCACTCCGGGACTAGCGGGCACCAGCACAGATACGCAGTATTTT. This encodes CASTPGLAGTSTDTQYF.

This clonotype came up a few times. The CDR3 region has the DNA TGTGCCAGCTCACCACTCCTAGCGGGAGATAGTTCTCACGAGACCCAGTACTTC. Translation: CASSPLLAGDSSHETQYF. The rearrangement uses TRBV18 and TRBJ2-5; TRBD2 agrees at 10 bases. From germline, CDR1 is KGHSH and CDR2 LQKENI. The CDR3 loop spans 18 amino acids. The J segment lost 5 bases and the V segment lost 1 base, leaving 13 bases of the junction unmatched. The whole variable domain, filled in from reference TRBV18 and TRBJ2-5, reads NAGVMQNPRHLVRRRGQEARLRCSPMKGHSHVYWYRQLPEEGLKFMVYLQKENIIDESGMPKERFSAEFPKEGPSILRIQQVVRGDSAAYFCASSPLLAGDSSHETQYFGPGTRLLVL.

The chain carries TRBV5-6 and TRBJ1-2; no firm D call. Trimming left V 1 base short and J 11 bases short, with 15 bases between. CDR3 size: 13 residues. The germline V gene encodes CDR1 SGHDT and CDR2 YYEEEE. CDR3 bases: TGTGCCAGCAGCTTGCAAAATGACGTGGGTTACACCTTC. Translated, it gives CASSLQNDVGYTF.

This clonotype was seen ten or more times. This chain connects TRBV20-1 to TRBJ1-5; perhaps TRBD1 as D (6 bases). V lost 6 bases and J 3 bases, leaving 15 bases between the germline ends. Germline CDR1 reads DFQATT; CDR2 reads SNEGSKA (reference sequence). The CDR3 length is 14 residues. The CDR3 region is CSAIVTGPNQPQHF. The CDR3 region has the DNA TGCAGTGCAATCGTTACAGGGCCCAATCAGCCCCAGCATTTT.

J is TRBJ2-1 and V is TRBV20-1; the match to TRBD2 covers 9 bases. Germline CDR1 and CDR2: DFQATT and SNEGSKA (reference sequence). The CDR3 extends over 14 amino acids. J was trimmed by 4 bases and V by 3 bases; bases with no gene match: 4. In nucleotides, the CDR3 is TGCAGTGCTAGGGGTAGCGGGGGATACAATGAGCAGTTCTTC. This encodes CSARGSGGYNEQFF.

The chain carries TRBV5-1 and TRBJ1-1; D is unresolved. The CDR3 has 13 residues. Germline assignment: CDR1 SGHRS and CDR2 YFSETQ. Trimming cost V 4 bases and J 5 bases, with 12 bases left between them. CDR3: CASSRPERTEAFF. CDR3 bases: TGCGCCAGCAGCAGACCAGAGCGGACTGAAGCTTTCTTT.

This clonotype showed up just a few times. The genes are TRBV30 and TRBJ2-7; a weak D match, TRBD1 (6 bases). With 3 bases removed from V and 0 bases from J, the gap between germline ends came to 15 bases. The CDR3 runs to 15 residues. Germline-derived CDR1 and CDR2 are GTSNPN and SVGIG (reference sequence). CDR3 bases: TGTGCCTGGAGCTGGGGGCGGGTAAGCTCCTACGAGCAGTACTTC. This translates into CAWSWGRVSSYEQYF.

A note on this clonotype: The junction does not match germline at one end; this may be a read error. The rearrangement links TRBV3-1 to TRBJ2-3, with D tentatively TRBD2 (5 bases). Germline V lookup: CDR1 LGHDT, CDR2 YNNKEL (reference sequence). The CDR3 covers 12 residues. The CDR3 bases are TGTGCCAGCAGCCTACTAGGAGATTCGCAGTATTTT. It yields the protein CASSLLGDSQYF.

The gene calls are TRBV12-3 or TRBV12-4 and TRBJ1-2; D gene ambiguous. CDR3 length equals 14 residues. V was trimmed by 2 bases and J by 8 bases, leaving 15 bases between them. The CDR3 nucleotides read TGTGCCAGCAGTTTAAGGGTCTCTCCGGAGGGCTACACCTTC. Translated: CASSLRVSPEGYTF.

J is TRBJ2-5 and V is TRBV10-3; 7 bases agree with TRBD1. The CDR3 has 13 amino acids. Germline V CDR1 and CDR2: ENHRY, SYGVKD. Germline trimming cut 11 bases from V and 4 bases from J; bases unmatched to any gene: 10. The CDR3 spells CAARGGAGETQYF. The CDR3 DNA sequence: TGTGCCGCCCGAGGGGGCGCGGGAGAGACCCAGTACTTC.

This clonotype appeared many times. The chain uses TRBV14 and TRBJ2-7, with D perhaps given as TRBD1 or TRBD2 (5 bases each). The V gene lost 1 base and the J gene lost 6 bases, with 13 bases spanning the gap. Germline V CDR1 and CDR2: SGHDN, FVKESK. This CDR3 comprises 14 residues. DNA for the CDR3: TGTGCCAGCAGCCAAGCTGATGGGGGTAGCGAGCAGTACGTC. Protein sequence: CASSQADGGSEQYV.

This clonotype was picked up many times. The gene calls are TRBV7-2 and TRBJ2-7, with a weak D call TRBD2 (5 bases). V gave up 0 bases and J gave up 0 bases, with 12 bases separating them. CDR1 and CDR2 from the germline V gene are SGHTA and FQGNSA. The CDR3 has 16 amino acids. CDR3 protein: CASSLAPDFFSYEQYF. The CDR3 coding sequence is TGTGCCAGCAGCTTAGCCCCGGACTTTTTCTCCTACGAGCAGTACTTC.

This clonotype showed up just a few times. This chain links TRBV5-4 with TRBJ2-1, with 8 bases lining up with TRBD2. The CDR3 is 15 amino acids. V trimming: 0 bases; J trimming: 6 bases; junction bases outside the gene matches: 5. Germline lookup yields CDR1 SGHNT and CDR2 YYREEE (reference sequence). The CDR3: CASSLAGRASNEQFF. For the CDR3, the DNA is TGTGCCAGCAGCTTGGCCGGGAGGGCCTCCAATGAGCAGTTCTTC.

The rearrangement uses TRBV12-3 or TRBV12-4 and TRBJ2-5; 10 bases are shared with TRBD1. J gave up 4 bases and V 6 bases, and 8 bases lay outside the gene matches. The length of the CDR3 is 15 residues. CDR3 amino acids: CASRTLDRGGETQYF. CDR3 nucleotides: TGTGCCAGCAGGACCTTGGACAGGGGGGGAGAGACCCAGTACTTC.

The genes are TRBV9 and TRBJ1-1; 7 nucleotides agree with TRBD1. The V gene's germline CDR1 is SGDLS and CDR2 YYNGEE. The CDR3 sequence is 15 residues long. V trimming: 4 bases; J trimming: 1 base; junction bases outside the gene matches: 7. The CDR3 sequence: CASSSSGTANTEAFF. CDR3 sequence (DNA): TGTGCCAGCAGCAGTTCCGGGACAGCGAACACTGAAGCTTTCTTT.